These 28 T cell receptor beta chains share one sample of origin, sequenced in a study of beta chain features in type 1 diabetes. The isolated RNA, all of it, was reverse transcribed, so expressed TCRB transcripts were what got sequenced. The table came from immunoSEQ multiplex PCR; TCRdb's copy has only in-frame clones and leaves some out. This table has about 930,000 clones, 15% to 20% appearing once. Source material: naive CD4+ T cells from blood. These receptors originate from a woman between 18 and 29 years old in good health.

The genes are TRBV7-2 and TRBJ2-1; tentatively, D is TRBD2 (5 bases). CDR1 is SGHTA, CDR2 FQGNSA, per germline. CDR3 length equals 15 residues. The ends were cut back, 1 base at V and 5 bases at J, with 12 bases in the middle. Here the CDR3 DNA reads TGTGCCAGCAGCTTAGGGCTGAGGGAACACAATGAGCAGTTCTTC. Protein sequence: CASSLGLREHNEQFF.

The gene calls are TRBV6-5 and TRBJ2-5; D is possibly TRBD2 (7 bases). The CDR3 is made up of 15 amino acids. CDR1 and CDR2 from the germline V gene are MNHEY and SVGAGI. V lost 3 bases, J lost 5 bases, and 16 bases lay in between. DNA of the CDR3: TGTGCCAGCAGTTATTCGGGGGGCGGCGCGGAGACCCAGTACTTC. Protein product: CASSYSGGGAETQYF.

V gene TRBV10-3 combines with J gene TRBJ2-2, with D possibly TRBD2 on 6 matching bases. V was clipped by 8 bases and J by 0 bases, with 10 bases between them. The CDR3 is 14 amino acids. CDR1 is ENHRY and CDR2 is SYGVKD in the germline V gene. The CDR3 DNA is TGTGCCATCTCGGGGGAACCGAACACCGGGGAGCTGTTTTTT. The encoded protein is CAISGEPNTGELFF.

V usage is TRBV5-6 and J usage is TRBJ2-1, with a tentative D call TRBD1 (6 bases). The CDR3 is made up of 15 amino acids. The ends were cut back, 2 bases at V and 2 bases at J, with 11 bases in the middle. Germline V gene lookup returns CDR1 SGHDT and CDR2 YYEEEE. The CDR3 region has the DNA TGTGCCAGCAGCTTCGACAGGACCCCCTACAATGAGCAGTTCTTC. Translation gives CASSFDRTPYNEQFF.

The J gene is TRBJ2-7, the V gene TRBV20-1; D is possibly TRBD1 or TRBD2 (5 bases each). This CDR3 is built from 11 residues. Germline V gene data show CDR1 as DFQATT and CDR2 as SNEGSKA (reference sequence). In DNA, the CDR3 is TGCAGCGGGCGAGGGGACTACGAGCAGTACTTC. This sequence encodes CSGRGDYEQYF.

CDR3 in amino acids: CASRTGPAGQPQHF. In nucleotides, the CDR3 is TGTGCCAGCAGGACGGGACCAGCCGGTCAGCCCCAGCATTTT. This chain links TRBV28 with TRBJ1-5, with a weak D call TRBD1 (5 bases). This CDR3 region has 14 residues. With 6 bases removed from V and 6 bases from J, the gap between germline ends came to 15 bases. Germline V gene lookup returns CDR1 MDHEN and CDR2 SYDVKM.

V usage is TRBV4-3 and J usage is TRBJ2-7; 9 bases map to TRBD1. CDR1 LGHNA and CDR2 YSLEER come from the germline V gene. The CDR3 is 16 amino acids. Unmatched junction bases numbered 5, after V lost 0 bases and J lost 2 bases. The CDR3 bases are TGCGCCAGCAGCCAAGATCTGGGGACAGGGCCCTACGAGCAGTACTTC. Its translation is CASSQDLGTGPYEQYF.

Remarks on this clone: Other DNA sequences from this sample encode an identical CDR3 as well. The chain combines TRBV9 with TRBJ2-3; TRBD2 might be the D (5 bases). V lost 2 bases, J lost 0 bases, and 10 bases lay in between. This CDR3 has 15 residues. Germline CDR1 and CDR2: SGDLS and YYNGEE. The CDR3: CASSVAGRSTDTQYF. The CDR3, as DNA: TGTGCCAGCAGCGTGGCGGGCCGAAGCACAGATACGCAGTATTTT.

The chain recombines TRBV28 with TRBJ2-7, with 9 bases that match TRBD1. CDR3 length: 15 amino acids. Trimming at V came to 1 base and at J to 3 bases, leaving 4 bases not matched to a gene. Germline V gene sequence: CDR1 MDHEN, CDR2 SYDVKM. CDR3 in DNA: TGTGCCAGCAGTTTATTAGGACAGGGGAACTACGAGCAGTACTTC. This translates into CASSLLGQGNYEQYF.

This clone was picked up a small number of times. The V and J genes are TRBV28 and TRBJ2-7, with a weak D call TRBD2 (5 bases). The CDR3 is made up of 12 amino acids. Germline V CDR1 and CDR2: MDHEN, SYDVKM. V was trimmed by 5 bases and J by 9 bases, leaving 14 bases between them. The CDR3 spells CASSLTTRTQYF. The CDR3 nucleotides are TGTGCCAGCAGTCTCACTACTAGAACGCAGTACTTC.

This clone came up a few times. This chain links TRBV19 with TRBJ2-1; 12 nucleotides agree with TRBD2. Germline CDR1 reads LNHDA; CDR2 reads SQIVND (reference sequence). V shed 3 bases, J shed 7 bases, and the junction held 10 bases outside the gene matches. The CDR3 has 17 residues. The CDR3 loop is CASSMRTSGISWNEQFF. For the CDR3, the DNA is TGTGCCAGTAGTATGCGGACTAGCGGGATTTCGTGGAATGAGCAGTTCTTC.

J is TRBJ2-3 and V is TRBV28, with 9 nucleotides matching TRBD2. The CDR3 has 12 amino acids. J was trimmed by 6 bases and V by 6 bases; bases with no gene match: 1. The germline gives CDR1 MDHEN, CDR2 SYDVKM. The CDR3 DNA is TGTGCCAGCAGGAGCGGGAGGGATACGCAGTATTTT. Protein product: CASRSGRDTQYF.

This clone was seen only a few times. The chain joins TRBV18 to TRBJ2-7; 7 bases match TRBD1. Germline V CDR1 and CDR2: KGHSH, LQKENI. The CDR3 sequence is 14 residues long. V trimming: 4 bases; J trimming: 3 bases; junction bases outside the gene matches: 6. CDR3 in DNA: TGTGCCAGCTCACGCCGGGACAGTGTCTACGAGCAGTACTTC. Protein product: CASSRRDSVYEQYF.

This clone was observed a few times. The chain uses TRBV21-1 and TRBJ2-2. TRBV21-1 is shown as a pseudogene. This CDR3 region has 17 residues. The CDR3 is CASSNSGRQANTGELFF. The CDR3 DNA reads TGTGCCAGCAGCAATTCTGGGCGGCAAGCGAACACCGGGGAGCTGTTTTTT.

This clone turned up a few times. This chain uses TRBV11-2 with TRBJ2-1; TRBD2 agrees at 12 bases. This CDR3 is built from 15 residues. With 7 bases clipped from V and 7 bases from J, the junction kept 8 bases outside the gene matches. Germline-derived CDR1 and CDR2 are SGHAT and FQNNGV. The CDR3 coding sequence is TGTGCCAGCACCGACCTAGCGGGAGGGGTGAATGAGCAGTTCTTC. Its translation: CASTDLAGGVNEQFF.

The rearrangement uses TRBV19 and TRBJ2-6, with D perhaps TRBD1 (6 bases). The CDR3 is 15 amino acids. CDR1 LNHDA and CDR2 SQIVND come from the germline V gene (reference sequence). V shed 4 bases and J shed 3 bases, with 10 bases lying between them. The CDR3: CASSTRGVGANVLTF. The CDR3 nucleotides are TGTGCCAGTAGTACCAGGGGAGTTGGGGCCAACGTCCTGACTTTC.

The chain combines TRBV7-9 with TRBJ2-7; D perhaps matches TRBD2 (6 bases). Germline lookup yields CDR1 SEHNR and CDR2 FQNEAQ (reference sequence). V was trimmed by 1 base and J by 3 bases, leaving 7 bases between them. The CDR3 is 13 amino acids. The DNA for the CDR3 is TGTGCCAGCAGCTTAGGACTAGACTACGAGCAGTACTTC. This translates into CASSLGLDYEQYF.

This clone was counted a few times. The V call is TRBV7-2, the J call TRBJ2-3; D is possibly TRBD2 (6 bases). The V end was cut by 8 bases, the J end by 1 base, with 13 bases between. The CDR3 has 14 amino acids. Germline loops: CDR1 SGHTA, CDR2 FQGNSA. The CDR3 DNA reads as TGTGCCAGCTCGAGGGTAGCGGGCACAGATACGCAGTATTTT. This translates into CASSRVAGTDTQYF.

This clone was observed a few times. V gene TRBV4-1 combines with J gene TRBJ1-2, with TRBD1 as a possible D gene (5 bases). CDR3 size: 14 residues. The germline gives CDR1 MGHRA, CDR2 YSYEKL. V was pared by 4 bases and J by 8 bases, with 17 bases between. CDR3 in amino acids: CASSRPGGAKGYTF. For the CDR3, the DNA is TGCGCCAGCAGCCGGCCAGGCGGGGCTAAGGGCTACACCTTC.

This clone has only a few counts. The V call is TRBV6-6, the J call TRBJ1-4; D call uncertain. Looked up from germline, CDR1 is MNHNY and CDR2 is SVGAGI (reference sequence). V was shortened by 4 bases and J by 8 bases, with 8 bases between the two germline ends. CDR3 length equals 12 residues. This CDR3 is CASSSYGEKLFF. As DNA, the CDR3 is TGTGCCAGCAGTTCTTACGGCGAAAAACTGTTTTTT.

The rearrangement uses TRBV19 and TRBJ2-2; D is possibly TRBD1 (6 bases). The CDR3 has 12 amino acids. Germline-derived CDR1 and CDR2 are LNHDA and SQIVND (reference sequence). V lost 8 bases to trimming and J lost 4 bases, with 8 bases between them. CDR3 region: CASGGRTGELFF. The DNA of the CDR3 is TGTGCCAGTGGGGGCCGCACCGGGGAGCTGTTTTTT. The full variable domain, in which reference TRBV19 and TRBJ2-2 provide the parts outside the CDR3, is DGGITQSPKYLFRKEGQNVTLSCEQNLNHDAMYWYRQDPGQGLRLIYYSQIVNDFQKGDIAEGYSVSREKKESFPLTVTSAQKNPTAFYLCASGGRTGELFFGEGSRLTVL.

A few counts support this clone. J is TRBJ2-3 and V is TRBV7-9; D is unclear. The CDR3 runs to 14 residues. Trimming stripped 0 bases from V and 0 bases from J, with 4 bases between. Per germline, CDR1 SEHNR and CDR2 FQNEAQ (reference sequence). CDR3 residues: CASSLAQSTDTQYF. CDR3 coding DNA: TGTGCCAGCAGCTTAGCACAGAGCACAGATACGCAGTATTTT.

This clone was seen more than once but under ten times. This chain connects TRBV18 to TRBJ1-1; D may be TRBD1 (6 bases). V lost 3 bases to trimming and J lost 2 bases, with 13 bases between them. Germline CDR1 is KGHSH and CDR2 is LQKENI. The CDR3 has 15 residues. CDR3 nucleotides: TGTGCCAGCTCACCTCAAGGGGGACAAAACACTGAAGCTTTCTTT. Its protein is CASSPQGGQNTEAFF.

The V and J genes are TRBV27 and TRBJ2-7, with 7 positions matching TRBD2. V dropped 5 bases and J dropped 3; count of bases not matched to a gene: 10. Germline loops: CDR1 MNHEY, CDR2 SMNVEV (reference sequence). The CDR3 has 15 residues. CDR3 region: CASSPRGVVFYEQYF. In nucleotides, the CDR3 is TGTGCCAGCAGTCCTCGGGGGGTAGTGTTCTACGAGCAGTACTTC.

V usage is TRBV19 and J usage is TRBJ2-1; perhaps TRBD2 as D (6 bases). Germline V CDR1 and CDR2: LNHDA, SQIVND (reference sequence). V was trimmed by 9 bases and J by 8 bases, leaving 20 bases between them. There are 14 residues in the CDR3. Written as DNA, the CDR3 is TGTGCCAGCCGAGGGTCCGGGGGTTGGGATGAGCAGTTCTTC. This translates into CASRGSGGWDEQFF.

The V and J genes are TRBV15 and TRBJ2-4; D possibly corresponds to TRBD1 (6 bases). Germline loops: CDR1 LNHNV, CDR2 YYDKDF (reference sequence). This CDR3 spans 16 amino acids. V dropped 1 base and J dropped 2 bases, with 12 bases sitting between them. In DNA form, the CDR3 reads TGTGCCACCAGCAGAGTAGGGGGAGCTCCCAAAAACATTCAGTACTTC. Amino acid sequence: CATSRVGGAPKNIQYF.

This clone was picked up a small number of times. This chain uses TRBV28 with TRBJ2-5; tentatively, D is TRBD2 (5 bases). The length of the CDR3 is 13 residues. V was clipped by 7 bases and J by 0 bases, with 9 bases between them. Germline V gene data show CDR1 as MDHEN and CDR2 as SYDVKM. DNA of the CDR3: TGTGCCAGCATCCGGCGGGACCAAGAGACCCAGTACTTC. It encodes CASIRRDQETQYF.

V gene TRBV4-2 combines with J gene TRBJ1-4, with TRBD1 matching 8 bases. Germline values: CDR1 LGHNA, CDR2 YNFKEQ. The CDR3 sequence is 19 residues long. With 5 bases clipped from V and 1 base from J, the junction kept 15 bases outside the gene matches. CDR3 nucleotide sequence: TGTGCCAGCAGCTATAGAGATGGACAGGGACGACGAACTAATGAAAAACTGTTTTTT. This encodes CASSYRDGQGRRTNEKLFF.